This T cell receptor beta chain was observed in a study of blood T cell repertoires in COVID-19. Per the authors' pipeline: Using reference gene primer amplification, nucleated cell counts were estimated. Data came from immunoSEQ multiplex PCR; TCRdb stores just in-frame clones and leaves some out. Clone size and V and J calls were adopted from that table, with D and trimming inferred from the DNA. The sample shows approximately 220,000 clones, 83% of them seen only once. Germline assignment: CDR1 SSHAT and CDR2 FNYEAQ (reference sequence). The J segment lost 2 bases and the V segment lost 5 bases, leaving 12 bases of the junction unmatched. This CDR3 has 18 amino acids. Individuals drawn from around 25 US areas were about 18 to 95 years old.

The clonotype was recovered from a woman in her forties who had been exposed to COVID-19. The source material was PBMCs or T cells enriched from blood (not recorded which). The J gene is TRBJ2-7, the V gene TRBV7-7, with TRBD2 identical over 13 bases. The CDR3 loop is CASSPVGLAGLIPYEQYF. The CDR3 nucleotides read TGTGCCAGCAGCCCAGTGGGACTAGCGGGACTGATTCCCTACGAGCAGTACTTC.